A selection of T cell receptor beta chains follows, all from one sample in a study of blood T cell repertoires in COVID-19. Sequencing was performed with immunoSEQ multiplex PCR; in TCRdb, only in-frame clones are kept and a portion is missing. The table records some 140,000 clones, around three quarters of them present only once. Source material: peripheral blood. These receptors were collected from a man aged 80 or over with acute or convalescent COVID-19. The CDR3 runs from the conserved cysteine through the conserved F or W. Each record gives: V gene, J gene, D gene, clone size, CDR3 protein, CDR3 DNA. The D gene is left open where the match is weak. Where a row states a size, it is once, few, many or the class of an expanded clone; other rows omit it.

>TRBV11-2|TRBJ2-5|NA|NA
CASSHEGGTQYF
TGTGCCAGCAGCCACGAGGGCGGGACCCAGTACTTC
>TRBV6-5|TRBJ1-1|TRBD1|NA
CASIPTGLNTEAFF
TGTGCCAGCATCCCGACAGGGTTAAACACTGAAGCTTTCTTT
>TRBV11-1|TRBJ1-1|NA|NA
CASSLRGSATEAFF
TGTGCCAGCAGCTTACGGGGATCAGCCACTGAAGCTTTCTTT
>TRBV6-2/TRBV6-3|TRBJ2-3|TRBD2|NA
CASSRGGSATDTQYF
TGTGCCAGCAGTCGCGGGGGGTCGGCCACAGATACGCAGTATTTT
>TRBV12-3/TRBV12-4|TRBJ2-3|NA|few
CASSLEGYTQYF
TGTGCCAGCAGTTTAGAGGGGTATACGCAGTATTTT
>TRBV3-1/TRBV3-2|TRBJ1-1|TRBD1|NA
CASSQAGTGELEAFF
TGTGCCAGCAGCCAAGCCGGGACAGGGGAATTAGAAGCTTTCTTT
>TRBV12-5|TRBJ2-7|TRBD2|few
CASGLGGAIYEQYF
TGTGCTAGTGGTCTCGGGGGGGCAATCTACGAGCAGTACTTC
>TRBV9|TRBJ2-7|TRBD2|NA
CASSAIGTSGLQEQYF
TGTGCCAGCAGCGCCATCGGGACTAGCGGTCTCCAGGAGCAGTACTTC
>TRBV6-5|TRBJ1-2|NA|NA
CASSYDRNYGYTF
TGTGCCAGCAGTTACGACAGGAACTATGGCTACACCTTC
>TRBV25-1|TRBJ2-3|TRBD2|NA
CASSSGLGGGSTDTQYF
TGTGCCAGCAGTTCCGGGTTGGGGGGGGGTAGCACAGATACGCAGTATTTT
>TRBV5-6|TRBJ2-2|NA|NA
CASSLDWNTGELFF
TGTGCCAGCAGCTTGGACTGGAACACCGGGGAGCTGTTTTTT
>TRBV5-4|TRBJ1-1|TRBD1|once
CASSPGQGYTEAFF
TGTGCCAGCAGCCCGGGACAGGGCTACACTGAAGCTTTCTTT
>TRBV14|TRBJ1-1|NA|NA
CASSRTGFTEAFF
TGTGCCAGCAGCCGAACAGGGTTCACTGAAGCTTTCTTT
>TRBV18|TRBJ1-1|NA|NA
CASSPNLRGPTDTEAFF
TGTGCCAGCTCGCCTAATTTGCGGGGCCCAACGGACACTGAAGCTTTCTTT
>TRBV30|TRBJ1-5|NA|NA
CAWSPGSGNQPQHF
TGTGCCTGGAGTCCCGGTTCTGGCAATCAGCCCCAGCATTTT
>TRBV18|TRBJ2-5|NA|NA
CASSSRQPQETQYF
TGTGCCAGCTCATCTAGACAGCCCCAAGAGACCCAGTACTTC
>TRBV27|TRBJ2-5|TRBD1|NA
CASSPNRGGFGTQYF
TGTGCCAGCAGTCCCAACAGGGGTGGGTTTGGGACCCAGTACTTC
>TRBV19|TRBJ1-6|NA|NA
CASSPRLQPSTSPLHF
TGTGCCAGTAGTCCCCGGTTACAGCCATCAACTTCACCCCTCCACTTT
>TRBV7-9|TRBJ1-2|TRBD1|NA
CASSLEGAQAYGYTF
TGTGCCAGCAGCTTAGAGGGGGCGCAGGCCTATGGCTACACCTTC
>TRBV2|TRBJ2-1|NA|few
CASRPDTYNEQFF
TGTGCCAGCAGGCCGGACACCTACAATGAGCAGTTCTTC
>TRBV7-3|TRBJ1-2|NA|NA
CASSPGTGLNYGYTF
TGTGCCAGCAGCCCGGGAACAGGGTTAAACTATGGCTACACCTTC
>TRBV28|TRBJ1-1|NA|NA
CASRGGGSGNTEAFF
TGTGCCAGTCGCGGGGGGGGCAGTGGGAACACTGAAGCTTTCTTT
>TRBV7-9|TRBJ1-6|TRBD1|NA
CASSSGGQGASPLHF
TGTGCCAGCAGCTCCGGGGGACAGGGGGCTTCACCCCTCCACTTT
>TRBV14|TRBJ2-6|TRBD1|NA
CASSPLSGRGLSGANVLTF
TGTGCCAGCAGCCCCTTGTCTGGCAGGGGGTTGTCTGGGGCCAACGTCCTGACTTTC
>TRBV12-5|TRBJ2-3|NA|NA
CASGLGAGTQYF
TGTGCTAGTGGTCTTGGGGCTGGTACGCAGTATTTT
>TRBV9|TRBJ2-7|TRBD1|NA
CASSPTGQLTYEQYF
TGTGCCAGCAGCCCCACGGGACAGCTCACCTACGAGCAGTACTTC
>TRBV9|TRBJ2-5|NA|once
CASSVGRAYQETQYF
TGTGCCAGCAGCGTAGGCAGGGCGTACCAAGAGACCCAGTACTTC
>TRBV11-2|TRBJ2-2|NA|few
CASSPLRLSGELFF
TGTGCCAGCAGCCCCCTGAGGCTTTCCGGGGAGCTGTTTTTT
>TRBV5-8|TRBJ2-5|TRBD2|NA
CASIKASGGAPAWETQYF
TGTGCCAGCATCAAAGCTAGCGGGGGGGCCCCGGCGTGGGAGACCCAGTACTTC
>TRBV10-3|TRBJ2-7|TRBD2|few
CAIRGTSGGYEQYF
TGTGCCATCAGGGGGACTAGCGGGGGATACGAGCAGTACTTC
>TRBV7-2|TRBJ2-5|NA|NA
CASSPGLFFGETQYF
TGTGCCAGCAGCCCGGGACTTTTTTTCGGAGAGACCCAGTACTTC
>TRBV6-5|TRBJ2-2|TRBD1|few
CASRRQGPGELFF
TGTGCCAGCAGAAGACAGGGTCCCGGGGAGCTGTTTTTT
>TRBV6-5|TRBJ2-1|NA|NA
CASSPGQGPYNEQFF
TGTGCCAGCAGTCCGGGCCAGGGGCCCTACAATGAGCAGTTCTTC
>TRBV11-2|TRBJ1-2|NA|NA
CASSTVRVNFGYTF
TGTGCCAGCAGCACCGTTCGGGTCAACTTTGGCTACACCTTC
>TRBV11-3|TRBJ2-3|NA|few
CASSPGWSSEDTQYF
TGTGCCAGCAGCCCAGGGTGGTCTAGCGAGGATACGCAGTATTTT
>TRBV7-8|TRBJ1-5|NA|NA
CASSENRAGNQPQHF
TGTGCCAGCAGTGAAAACAGGGCCGGCAATCAGCCCCAGCATTTT
>TRBV4-1|TRBJ1-2|TRBD1|NA
CASSPDQGQVNGYTF
TGCGCCAGCAGCCCCGACCAAGGACAGGTCAATGGCTACACCTTC
>TRBV28|TRBJ2-1|TRBD2|NA
CASSRAGGYNEQFF
TGTGCCAGCAGCCGGGCGGGGGGATACAATGAGCAGTTCTTC
>TRBV7-8|TRBJ1-5|NA|NA
CASSQTQVDSNQPQHF
TGTGCCAGCAGCCAGACGCAGGTCGATAGCAATCAGCCCCAGCATTTT